These 25 T cell receptor beta chains were all obtained from the same sample, sequenced in a study of cytomegalovirus exposure and HLA in healthy donors. PCR amplification relied on 60 Vbeta primers (plus 13 Jbeta primers). The assay was immunoSEQ multiplex PCR, and TCRdb's table has in-frame clones only and misses some. The profile shows 150,000 to 200,000 clones, approximately 81% of them singletons. Sequenced input: PBMCs. The receptors derive from a man aged 30-40 years in good health and CMV-seropositive.

The chain joins TRBV6-5 to TRBJ2-1; 8 bases line up with TRBD2. Germline lookup yields CDR1 MNHEY and CDR2 SVGAGI. The CDR3 has 15 residues. The trim removed 5 bases at V and 1 base at J, leaving 4 bases unmatched. CDR3 sequence: CASSAGGASYNEQFF. The DNA of the CDR3 is TGTGCCAGCAGTGCCGGGGGGGCGTCCTACAATGAGCAGTTCTTC.

V and J are TRBV4-1 and TRBJ2-7; 10 nucleotides line up with TRBD2. In germline, CDR1 is MGHRA, CDR2 YSYEKL. This CDR3 spans 14 amino acids. The V gene end was trimmed by 5 bases and the J gene end by 2 bases; junction bases not matched to a gene: 3. This chain's CDR3 is CASSWTSGAYEQYF. In DNA form, the CDR3 reads TGCGCCAGCAGCTGGACTAGCGGCGCCTACGAGCAGTACTTC.

The CDR3 region is CASSGLADYNEQFF. CDR3 in DNA: TGCGCCAGCAGCGGACTAGCGGACTACAATGAGCAGTTCTTC. The chain is built from TRBV4-3 and TRBJ2-1, with TRBD2 matching 10 bases. Per germline, CDR1 LGHNA and CDR2 YSLEER. This CDR3 has 14 amino acids. The junction had 1 base not matched to a gene; V was cut back by 5 bases and J by 3 bases.

The J gene is TRBJ2-5, the V gene TRBV7-2; D is uncertain. Germline CDR1 is SGHTA and CDR2 is FQGNSA. Trimming shortened V by 1 base and J by 2 bases, and 14 bases separated the two germline ends. CDR3 size: 16 residues. CDR3 residues: CASSLGGLAVQETQYF. In DNA form, the CDR3 reads TGTGCCAGCAGCTTAGGAGGTTTGGCGGTACAAGAGACCCAGTACTTC.

CDR3 sequence (DNA): TGTGCCAGCAAACCGGCTGGGACTCTCATCTTCAACGAGCAGTACTTC. Translating gives CASKPAGTLIFNEQYF. The gene calls are TRBV6-4 and TRBJ2-5, with D maybe TRBD2 (6 bases). With the DNA end fitting TRBJ2-7 better, the J assignment may be wrong. Germline CDR1 MRHNA, CDR2 SNTAGT. The CDR3 consists of 16 residues.

This clone was seen just once. This chain connects TRBV7-2 to TRBJ1-4, with 7 bases that match TRBD1. CDR3 length equals 14 residues. V gave up 1 base and J gave up 10 bases; unmatched junction bases: 6. Germline-derived CDR1 and CDR2 are SGHTA and FQGNSA. Here the CDR3 DNA reads TGTGCCAGCAGCTTAGGGGACAGAAGGGGAAAACTGTTTTTT. Its translation: CASSLGDRRGKLFF.

The genes are TRBV5-1 and TRBJ2-1; tentative D call: TRBD2 (6 bases). The CDR3 is made up of 14 amino acids. Trimming cost V 6 bases and J 0 bases, with 10 bases left between them. Germline loops: CDR1 SGHRS, CDR2 YFSETQ. The CDR3 here is CASTRDSSYNEQFF. Here the CDR3 DNA reads TGCGCCAGCACCCGGGACTCCTCCTACAATGAGCAGTTCTTC.

This sequence joins TRBV9 and TRBJ2-1, with TRBD2 matching over 11 bases. Germline trimming cut 4 bases from V and 4 bases from J; bases unmatched to any gene: 10. Per the germline V gene, CDR1 is SGDLS and CDR2 is YYNGEE. CDR3 length: 17 amino acids. In nucleotides, the CDR3 is TGTGCCAGCAGCCCCAATCCCGGGACTAGCGGATACAATGAGCAGTTCTTC. Its translation is CASSPNPGTSGYNEQFF.

The CDR3: CASSPGQSYEQYV. The CDR3 region has the DNA TGTGCCAGCAGCCCGGGACAGTCCTACGAGCAGTACGTC. The genes are TRBV6-6 and TRBJ2-7; 7 bases line up with TRBD1. CDR3 length: 13 amino acids. The V and J ends lost 6 bases and 1 base, in that order; junction bases with no gene match: 3. The V gene's germline CDR1 is MNHNY and CDR2 SVGAGI (reference sequence).

This clone has a single count. V usage is TRBV19 and J usage is TRBJ1-5; maybe TRBD1 (5 bases). The germline V gene has CDR1 LNHDA and CDR2 SQIVND (reference sequence). There are 14 residues in the CDR3. V was cut by 3 bases and J by 3 bases, with 9 bases left in between. CDR3 amino acids: CASSIRDYNQPQHF. The CDR3 region has the DNA TGTGCCAGTAGTATCAGGGACTACAATCAGCCCCAGCATTTT.

V is TRBV29-1 and J is TRBJ2-7, with D perhaps TRBD1 (6 bases). V was cut by 0 bases and J by 2 bases, with 11 bases left in between. The CDR3 covers 14 residues. CDR1 and CDR2 (germline): SQVTM, ANQGSEA. The CDR3 sequence is CSVEDNRVPYEQYF. In nucleotides, the CDR3 is TGCAGCGTTGAAGATAACAGGGTCCCCTACGAGCAGTACTTC.

This clone was observed a handful of times. This rearrangement joins TRBV2 to TRBJ1-4; 8 bases fit TRBD1. The V and J ends lost 8 bases and 7 bases, in that order; junction bases with no gene match: 12. CDR1 is SNHLY, CDR2 FYNNEI, per germline. The CDR3 runs 15 residues. The DNA for the CDR3 is TGTGCCAGCGCAGGACCCGGGACAGGTCTTGAAAAACTGTTTTTT. The encoded protein is CASAGPGTGLEKLFF.

The chain carries TRBV7-8 and TRBJ2-1, with TRBD2 identical over 14 bases. With V trimmed by 8 bases and J by 1 base, 7 bases remained unmatched. Germline V gene sequence: CDR1 SGHVS, CDR2 FQNEAQ. This CDR3 is 17 amino acids long. The CDR3: CASRLAGGPGSYNEQFF. CDR3 nucleotide sequence: TGTGCCAGCCGACTAGCGGGAGGGCCTGGGTCCTACAATGAGCAGTTCTTC.

This clone showed up just once. V and J are TRBV18 and TRBJ2-5; the match to TRBD2 covers 10 bases. CDR3 size: 17 residues. Germline-derived CDR1 and CDR2 are KGHSH and LQKENI. The junction had 8 bases not matched to a gene; V was cut back by 3 bases and J by 1 base. CDR3 residues: CASSPQREGGLQETQYF. In DNA, the CDR3 is TGTGCCAGCTCACCCCAGCGGGAGGGGGGGCTCCAAGAGACCCAGTACTTC. Supplemented by reference TRBV18 and TRBJ2-5, the full variable domain reads NAGVMQNPRHLVRRRGQEARLRCSPMKGHSHVYWYRQLPEEGLKFMVYLQKENIIDESGMPKERFSAEFPKEGPSILRIQQVVRGDSAAYFCASSPQREGGLQETQYFGPGTRLLVL.

The V gene is TRBV30, the J gene TRBJ2-5; D gene uncertain. The V end was cut by 5 bases, the J end by 1 base, with 8 bases between. Germline CDR1 and CDR2: GTSNPN and SVGIG (reference sequence). CDR3 length: 12 amino acids. CDR3 loop: CAWDTIQETQYF. In DNA form, the CDR3 reads TGTGCCTGGGATACAATCCAAGAGACCCAGTACTTC.

The CDR3 DNA is TGTGCCAGCAGCCCCTTATTAGCGGGAGTCCCCTACAATGAGCAGTTCTTC. It encodes CASSPLLAGVPYNEQFF. V gene TRBV7-2 combines with J gene TRBJ2-1; TRBD2 matches 9 bases. Looked up from germline, CDR1 is SGHTA and CDR2 is FQGNSA. With 5 bases clipped from V and 2 bases from J, the junction kept 10 bases outside the gene matches. The CDR3 has 17 residues.

This clone was seen only once. This chain links TRBV5-1 with TRBJ1-1, with D perhaps TRBD1 (5 bases). Trimming took off 3 bases at V and 0 bases at J, with 6 bases between the two ends. The CDR3 runs to 13 residues. Germline-derived CDR1 and CDR2 are SGHRS and YFSETQ. The CDR3 sequence: CASSSTVNTEAFF. In nucleotides, the CDR3 is TGCGCCAGCAGCTCGACAGTGAACACTGAAGCTTTCTTT.

The count of this clone is one. CDR3 residues: CASSLGPKEGRETQYF. The CDR3, as DNA: TGTGCCAGCAGCTTAGGCCCTAAGGAGGGGAGAGAGACCCAGTACTTC. The rearrangement links TRBV7-2 to TRBJ2-5, with D possibly matching TRBD2 (6 bases). The V gene's germline CDR1 is SGHTA and CDR2 FQGNSA. V lost 1 base to trimming and J lost 4 bases, with 16 bases between them. This CDR3 has 16 amino acids.

The chain carries TRBV11-3 and TRBJ2-7; maybe TRBD1 (6 bases). With 2 bases removed from V and 0 bases from J, the gap between germline ends came to 11 bases. This CDR3 is 15 amino acids long. In germline, CDR1 is SGHNT, CDR2 YENEEA. CDR3 coding DNA: TGTGCCAGCAGCTTATCGGCAGGGGCCTCCTACGAGCAGTACTTC. Its translation: CASSLSAGASYEQYF.

The rearrangement uses TRBV25-1 and TRBJ1-2, with D tentatively TRBD1 (6 bases). Trimming took 3 bases from V and 3 from J, leaving 8 bases between them. The CDR3 consists of 13 residues. Germline CDR1 and CDR2: MGHDK and SYGVNS. Here the CDR3 DNA reads TGTGCCAGCAGTGAGTGGACAGACTATGGCTACACCTTC. This encodes CASSEWTDYGYTF.

The V call is TRBV29-1, the J call TRBJ2-3; D is perhaps TRBD1 (6 bases). The CDR3 loop spans 14 amino acids. Trimming left V 1 base short and J 1 base short, with 9 bases between. Germline V gene lookup returns CDR1 SQVTM and CDR2 ANQGSEA. CDR3 in DNA: TGCAGCGTTGAAGTTCCAGGGGGCACAGATACGCAGTATTTT. This codes for CSVEVPGGTDTQYF.

The chain has TRBV6-1 and TRBJ2-1; perhaps TRBD1 as D (6 bases). This CDR3 is 14 amino acids long. In germline, CDR1 is MNHNS, CDR2 SASEGT. The V gene lost 10 bases and the J gene lost 2 bases, with 15 bases spanning the gap. The CDR3 DNA is TGTGCCAACAAACAGGGTAGGACCTACAATGAGCAGTTCTTC. As protein: CANKQGRTYNEQFF.

The chain links TRBV11-2 to TRBJ1-4, with D possibly being TRBD1 (6 bases). Germline CDR1 and CDR2: SGHAT and FQNNGV. This CDR3 spans 15 amino acids. The V and J ends lost 4 bases and 8 bases respectively, with 17 bases between them. The CDR3 loop is CASSSIQGFREKLFF. The CDR3 region has the DNA TGTGCCAGCAGCTCCATACAGGGATTTAGAGAAAAACTGTTTTTT.

The chain has TRBV10-2 and TRBJ2-5, with D tentatively TRBD2 (7 bases). The CDR3 extends over 12 amino acids. V lost 6 bases and J lost 5, with 10 bases in between. Germline CDR1 and CDR2: WSHSY and SAAADI. CDR3 nucleotide sequence: TGCGCCAGCAGAAGGGGGGGGGAGACCCAGTACTTC. Encoded protein: CASRRGGETQYF.

This clone was recorded only once. V and J are TRBV18 and TRBJ2-3; D is unresolved. V dropped 8 bases and J dropped 3 bases, with 12 bases sitting between them. The CDR3 is 13 amino acids. The V gene's germline CDR1 is KGHSH and CDR2 LQKENI. This CDR3 is CASAPLDTDTQYF. CDR3 in DNA: TGTGCCAGCGCCCCTTTAGATACAGATACGCAGTATTTT.